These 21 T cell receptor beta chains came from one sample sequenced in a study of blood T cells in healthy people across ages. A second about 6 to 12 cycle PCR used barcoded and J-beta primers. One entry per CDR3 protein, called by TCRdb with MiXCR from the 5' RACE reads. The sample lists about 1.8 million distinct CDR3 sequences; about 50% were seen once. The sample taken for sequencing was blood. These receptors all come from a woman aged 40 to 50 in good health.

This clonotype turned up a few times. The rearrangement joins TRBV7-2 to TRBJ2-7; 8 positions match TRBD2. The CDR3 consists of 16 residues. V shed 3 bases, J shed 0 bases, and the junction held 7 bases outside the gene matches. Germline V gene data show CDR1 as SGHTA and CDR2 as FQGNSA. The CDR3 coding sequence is TGTGCCAGCAGCTTGTCCGGGACTAGGAGCTCCTACGAGCAGTACTTC. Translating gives CASSLSGTRSSYEQYF.

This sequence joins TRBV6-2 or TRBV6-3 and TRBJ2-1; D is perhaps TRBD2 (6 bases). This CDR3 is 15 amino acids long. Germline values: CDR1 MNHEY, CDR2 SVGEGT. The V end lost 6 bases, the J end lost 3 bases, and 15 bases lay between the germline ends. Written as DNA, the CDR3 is TGTGCCAGCAGCCGCGCGGAGGGAAACTACAATGAGCAGTTCTTC. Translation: CASSRAEGNYNEQFF.

The CDR3 DNA follows: TGTGCCAGCAGCCCCATAGGGGTTGGGCTAGGGCCCCTCCACTTT. Translated, it gives CASSPIGVGLGPLHF. This chain links TRBV12-3 or TRBV12-4 with TRBJ1-6; possibly TRBD1 for D (5 bases). This CDR3 has 15 amino acids. V was cut by 6 bases and J by 13 bases, with 22 bases left in between.

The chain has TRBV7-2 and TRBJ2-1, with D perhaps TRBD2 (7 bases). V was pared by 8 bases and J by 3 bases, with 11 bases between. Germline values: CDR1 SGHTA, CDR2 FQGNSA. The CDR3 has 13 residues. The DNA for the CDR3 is TGTGCCAGCGCGAGGGGGGGCTACAATGAGCAGTTCTTC. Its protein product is CASARGGYNEQFF.

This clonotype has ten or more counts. CDR3 loop: CSAVDRGPPDTQYF. CDR3 coding DNA: TGCAGCGCCGTGGACAGGGGCCCTCCAGATACGCAGTATTTT. The chain couples TRBV29-1 to TRBJ2-3; 9 bases match TRBD1. The trim removed 7 bases at V and 4 bases at J, leaving 9 bases unmatched. The CDR3 is 14 residues long. Germline V gives CDR1 SQVTM, CDR2 ANQGSEA.

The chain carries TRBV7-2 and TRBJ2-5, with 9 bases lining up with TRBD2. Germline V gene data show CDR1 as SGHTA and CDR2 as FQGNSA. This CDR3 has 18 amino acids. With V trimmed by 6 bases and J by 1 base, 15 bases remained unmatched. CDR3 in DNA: TGTGCCAGCAGTCCCTTTAAGCTTAGCGGGGGAACCCAAGAGACCCAGTACTTC. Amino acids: CASSPFKLSGGTQETQYF.

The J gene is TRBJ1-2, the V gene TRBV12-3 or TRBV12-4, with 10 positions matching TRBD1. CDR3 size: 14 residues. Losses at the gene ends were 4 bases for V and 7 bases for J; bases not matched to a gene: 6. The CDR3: CASSSRQGAVGYTF. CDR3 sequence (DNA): TGTGCCAGCAGTTCGCGACAGGGGGCGGTTGGCTACACCTTC.

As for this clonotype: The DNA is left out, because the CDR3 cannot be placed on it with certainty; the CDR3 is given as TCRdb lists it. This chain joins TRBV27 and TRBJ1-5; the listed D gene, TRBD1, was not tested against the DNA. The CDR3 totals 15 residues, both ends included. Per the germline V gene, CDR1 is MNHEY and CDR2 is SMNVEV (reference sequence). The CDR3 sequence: CASSLFGPGDQPQHF.

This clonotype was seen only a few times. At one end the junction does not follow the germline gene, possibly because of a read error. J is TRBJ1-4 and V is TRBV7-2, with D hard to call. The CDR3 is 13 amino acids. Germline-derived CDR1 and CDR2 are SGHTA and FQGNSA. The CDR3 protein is CASSLVEGEKLFF. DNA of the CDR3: TGTGCCAGCAGTTTAGTGGAGGGTGAAAAACTGTTTTTT.

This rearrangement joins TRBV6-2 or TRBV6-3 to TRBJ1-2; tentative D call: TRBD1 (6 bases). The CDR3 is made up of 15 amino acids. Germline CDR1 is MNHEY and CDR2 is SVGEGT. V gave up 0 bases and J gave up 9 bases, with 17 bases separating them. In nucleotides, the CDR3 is TGTGCCAGCAGTTACTCTGGGCAGGGGAGTGGAAGCTACACCTTC. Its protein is CASSYSGQGSGSYTF.

CDR3 residues: CASSQKGTSTDTQYF. Here the CDR3 DNA reads TGTGCCAGCAGCCAAAAGGGGACTAGCACAGATACGCAGTATTTT. V is TRBV3-1 and J is TRBJ2-3; tentative D call: TRBD2 (6 bases). This CDR3 has 15 amino acids. The germline V and J ends were trimmed by 2 bases and 0 bases, with 9 bases remaining between them. CDR1 and CDR2 from the germline V gene are LGHDT and YNNKEL (reference sequence).

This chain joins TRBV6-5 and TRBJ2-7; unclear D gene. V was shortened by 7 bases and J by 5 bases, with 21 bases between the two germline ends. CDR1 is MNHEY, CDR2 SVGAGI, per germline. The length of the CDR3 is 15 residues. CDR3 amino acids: CASNARRGSAHEQYF. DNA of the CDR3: TGTGCCAGCAACGCGAGAAGAGGAAGCGCCCACGAGCAGTACTTC.

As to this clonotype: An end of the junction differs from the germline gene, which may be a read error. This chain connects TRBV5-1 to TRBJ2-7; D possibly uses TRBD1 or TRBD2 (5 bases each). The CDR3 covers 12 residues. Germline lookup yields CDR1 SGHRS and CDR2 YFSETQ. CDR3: CASSIVMGESYF. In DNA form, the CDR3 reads TGTGCCAGCAGCATTGTGATGGGGGAGTCGTACTTC.

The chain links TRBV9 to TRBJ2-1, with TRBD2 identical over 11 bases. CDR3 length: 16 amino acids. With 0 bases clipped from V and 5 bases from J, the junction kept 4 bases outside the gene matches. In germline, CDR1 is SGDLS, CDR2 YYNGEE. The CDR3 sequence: CASSVVGSGGDNEQFF. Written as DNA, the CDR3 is TGTGCCAGCAGCGTAGTTGGTAGCGGGGGGGACAATGAGCAGTTCTTC. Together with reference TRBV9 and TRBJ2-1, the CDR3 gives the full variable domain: DSGVTQTPKHLITATGQRVTLRCSPRSGDLSVYWYQQSLDQGLQFLIQYYNGEERAKGNILERFSAQQFPDLHSELNLSSLELGDSALYFCASSVVGSGGDNEQFFGPGTRLTVL.

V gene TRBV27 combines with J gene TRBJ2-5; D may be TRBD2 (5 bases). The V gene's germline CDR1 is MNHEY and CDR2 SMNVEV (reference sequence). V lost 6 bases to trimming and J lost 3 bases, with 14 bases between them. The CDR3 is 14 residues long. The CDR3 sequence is CASRDSDREETQYF. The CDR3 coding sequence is TGTGCCAGCAGGGACTCGGATAGGGAAGAGACCCAGTACTTC.

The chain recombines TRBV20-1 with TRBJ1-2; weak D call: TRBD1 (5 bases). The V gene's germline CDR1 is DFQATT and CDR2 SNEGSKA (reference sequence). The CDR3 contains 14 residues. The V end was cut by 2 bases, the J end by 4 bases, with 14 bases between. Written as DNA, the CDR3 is TGCAGTGCTAGACCCCCGACAGTGGGCTATGGCTACACCTTC. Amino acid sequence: CSARPPTVGYGYTF.

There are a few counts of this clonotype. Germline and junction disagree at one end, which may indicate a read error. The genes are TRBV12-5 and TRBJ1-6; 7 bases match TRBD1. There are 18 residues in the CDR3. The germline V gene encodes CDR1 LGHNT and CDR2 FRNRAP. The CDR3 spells CASGLARQGVTDSSPLHF. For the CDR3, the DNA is TGTGCTAGTGGCTTGGCAAGACAGGGTGTGACCGATTCTTCACCCCTCCACTTT. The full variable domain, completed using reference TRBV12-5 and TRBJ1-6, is DARVTQTPRHKVTEMGQEVTMRCQPILGHNTVFWYRQTMMQGLELLAYFRNRAPLDDSGMPKDRFSAEMPDATLATLKIQPSEPRDSAVYFCASGLARQGVTDSSPLHFGNGTRLTVT.

The CDR3 reads CASSLSGTHEQYF. In nucleotides, the CDR3 is TGTGCCAGCAGTTTATCTGGGACCCACGAGCAGTACTTC. V and J are TRBV12-3 or TRBV12-4 and TRBJ2-4, with D perhaps being TRBD1 or TRBD2 (5 bases each). The J call is doubtful: the DNA matches TRBJ2-7 better. The CDR3 sequence is 13 residues long.

The DNA for the CDR3 is TGTGCCATCAGTGAATACAGGGAGAACACTGAAGCTTTCTTT. It encodes CAISEYRENTEAFF. The rearrangement uses TRBV10-3 and TRBJ1-1; possible D gene TRBD1, 6 bases. Looked up from germline, CDR1 is ENHRY and CDR2 is SYGVKD. This CDR3 is 14 amino acids long. Trimming took 3 bases from V and 1 from J, leaving 9 bases between them.

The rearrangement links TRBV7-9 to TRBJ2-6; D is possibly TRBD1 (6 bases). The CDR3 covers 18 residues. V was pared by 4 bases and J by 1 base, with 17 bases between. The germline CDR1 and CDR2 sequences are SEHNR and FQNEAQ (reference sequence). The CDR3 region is CASSSDRLMRSGANVLTF. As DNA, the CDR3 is TGTGCCAGCAGCTCAGACAGGCTGATGCGGTCTGGGGCCAACGTCCTGACTTTC.

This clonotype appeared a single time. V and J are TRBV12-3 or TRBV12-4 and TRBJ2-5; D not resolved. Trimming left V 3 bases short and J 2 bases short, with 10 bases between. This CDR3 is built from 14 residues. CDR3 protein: CASSLEQTQETQYF. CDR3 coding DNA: TGTGCCAGCAGTTTGGAGCAGACTCAAGAGACCCAGTACTTC.